This entry concerns a single T cell receptor (beta chain). Its antigen is unknown. No much larger clonotype is one base removed from it; base qualities were not supplied. This record belongs to a study of cytomegalovirus exposure and HLA in healthy donors (dated by TCRdb to about 2017). In the study overall: According to an earlier analysis of around 600 of the donors, about 179 million T cells yielded roughly 100 million unique TCR beta sequences and 276 Gb of sequence data. Among roughly 400 genotyped donors of the cohort, an average of roughly 240,000 unique TCR beta nucleotide sequences were sequenced per donor, roughly a sixth of them non-productive. Typing coverage differed by locus: A, B, C, DRB1 and DQB1 were typed in about 629-640 donors, DQA1 in 522, DPA1 in roughly 590, and DPB1 in approximately 450. About 300 gigabases of sequencing data and around 85 million unique TCR sequences made up an early release that covered 640 HLA-typed donors. HLA typing covered class I and class II loci at four-digit resolution. The study combined high-throughput TCR immunosequencing, statistical association of individual TCRs with disease status, and machine learning to predict cytomegalovirus infection status. Genome-wide SNP genotypes for about 65% of the roughly 700 donors were used in a later genetic analysis, which treated that subset as a discovery cohort. Donor age, sex, ethnicity and CMV serostatus were compiled together with the repertoire data. All discovery cohort repertoires had been generated on a single sequencing platform. The study was designed to test whether signatures of past pathogen exposure could be identified by cataloging public T cell receptors. Roughly 5 DR-DQ haplotypes were treated as single units for association and clustering because of strong linkage in the cohort. An earlier analysis of 587 of the donors used high-throughput TCR beta sequencing to judge whether each TCR beta V gene segment behaved as functional or pseudogenic. Of the roughly 400 genotyped donors, 65% to 90% fell in the genetic ancestry cluster associated with self-reported Caucasian donors. A separate validation cohort of roughly 130 different subjects was used in addition to the roughly 700-subject first cohort. The study used immunosequencing to profile the T cell repertoires of several hundred subjects and linked those repertoires to cytomegalovirus serostatus. Rather than using new phenotypic data, the later analysis identified candidate immune exposures from TCR beta sequences and from how often those sequences occurred across donors. A later analysis re-analyzed previously published TCR beta repertoires from 660 or so donors and added high-resolution HLA genotyping to study TCR occurrence patterns. What the work shows at the level of the full study, not this receptor alone: Compared with equally common non-associated chains, HLA-associated TCR beta chains in a later analysis were more clonally expanded and had lower generation probabilities. A total of fewer than 200 TCR beta chains were listed by the study as associated with cytomegalovirus. Because HLA typing was missing for some donors at each locus, association tests included only the typed subset. Cytomegalovirus status was reported to be diagnosed by the classifier with high specificity and sensitivity in both the original and validation cohorts. Most TCR sequences were seen in very few donors, while some public TCRs were found in many individuals. A later analysis reported that several top co-occurrence clusters appeared linked to parvovirus B19, influenza, CMV and Epstein-Barr virus. A further reported finding was that TCR beta sequences accurately predicted the HLA-A and HLA-B alleles for most subjects in the first cohort. At a false discovery rate of 0.05, a later analysis linked some 18,000 TCR beta sequences to specific HLA alleles. Compared with the roughly 600-donor mean, donors in an Asian-associated ancestry cluster had fewer N-insertions in productive TCRs, according to a later genetic analysis. Only TCR beta chains were sequenced in this cohort, and the absence of alpha or paired-chain data limited detectable features. Most CMV-associated TCR beta chains appeared to be HLA-restricted in a later analysis, and the HLA associations seemed to be driven largely by CMV exposure. Assigning TCR associations to individual alleles was difficult when HLA alleles, especially DR and DQ, strongly co-occurred. In an earlier analysis of more than 500 of the donors, most TCR beta V segments appeared in productive rearrangements about 90% or about 30% of the time, broadly matching IMGT annotations. The 87-base-pair reads could not distinguish some IMGT-functional V segments, including TRBV6-2 and TRBV6-3, so those segments were excluded. According to a later analysis, TCR association rates differed among HLA loci, with DRB1 alleles showing the most associated TCRs and HLA-C alleles showing the fewest. Linkage disequilibrium might explain the correlated functional status among segregating V segments, but an unknown experimental factor could not be excluded. The presence/absence analyses assumed that sequencing depth was roughly uniform across donors, and that assumption may not be true. It was suggested by the authors that the approach could potentially be generalized to other disease states and immunological phenotypes. For the cohort, immune exposure information was limited to CMV serostatus. A few of the identified cytomegalovirus-associated TCR beta chains were confirmed in vitro to be specific for cytomegalovirus antigens. A cluster of highly shared sequence variants was judged likely to be a technical artifact of the sequencing pipeline. In a later genetic analysis, a missense DCLRE1C variant was associated with V-gene and J-gene trimming of TCR beta chains, and the association was replicated in an independent cohort. Around 16 rarely observed V segments, including chromosome 9 orphons, were excluded from the earlier analysis of about 500 of the donors because counts were too low.

The library was obtained by the immunoSEQ multiplex PCR assay. A mixture of 60 forward primers for TCR Vbeta segments and 13 reverse primers for TCR Jbeta segments was used in the multiplex PCR. The CDR3 region of rearranged TCR beta genes was amplified from genomic DNA with a multiplex PCR assay. Amplified TCR beta libraries were sequenced as 87-base-pair reads on the Illumina HiSeq System. For the original study's pipeline: A later analysis counted about 82 million unique TCR beta chains across the 600 to 850 repertoires, and some 11 million of these chains were shared by at least two donors. Raw reads were error-corrected and collapsed into unique sequences with a nearest-neighbor algorithm that merged closely related sequences to remove PCR and sequencing errors. V, D and J gene segments were assigned by aligning CDR3 sequences to IMGT reference sequences. For a sequence to be retained, at least a six-nucleotide match to both a V gene segment and a J gene segment was required. A rearrangement counted as productive if the CDR3 had no stop codons and remained in frame with V and J, and every other rearrangement counted as non-productive. Following IMGT convention, CDR3 was defined as the stretch from the second conserved V-encoded cysteine up to the conserved J-encoded phenylalanine. Sequences without an unambiguous match to a single V gene segment were excluded from the earlier analysis of almost 600 of the donors. An earlier analysis of approximately 590 of the donors called V segments functional above 56.7% productive rearrangements and segregating when the between-donor standard deviation exceeded 5%. A statistical classification framework was built for diagnosing cytomegalovirus status from the catalog of TCR beta chain sequences. A later analysis assigned V and J genes by comparing TCR nucleotide sequences with IMGT/GENE-DB human TR gene sequences. A later analysis assigned CDR3 sequences and most-parsimonious VDJ recombination scenarios with the TCRdist pipeline. A later analysis defined each TCR beta chain by its CDR3 amino acid sequence plus V-gene family, and excluded reads lacking a unique V-gene family. As a way to deal with suspected cross-contamination and a sequencing artifact, a later analysis dropped hundreds of nucleotide sequences that were highly shared and had low generation probability. In a later analysis, a clonal expansion index for each public chain was calculated from normalized within-repertoire ranks of inferred template counts. In a later analysis, generation probabilities were computed with a VDJ recombination model fitted to out-of-frame rearrangements, and the resulting probabilities were checked against IGoR. In a later analysis, TCR-TCR, TCR-HLA and TCR-CMV co-occurrence was scored with hypergeometric tests, and a repertoire-size bias correction was applied to TCR pairs. In a later analysis, false discovery rates were estimated by permuting HLA or CMV assignments 20 times. In a later analysis, co-occurring TCRs were grouped using DBSCAN, and TCRdist sequence similarity was added for clustering within HLA-allele-positive subsets. Co-occurrence clustering excluded repertoires with fewer than 30,000 or more than 120,000 public chains, plus five with anomalous nucleotide sharing. This is the immuneACCESS table as TCRdb keeps it, with only in-frame sequences that have V and J called. A part of the clones is gone; compared with another copy, unresolved V genes explain less than half, and the rest is unexplained. V and J calls and clone size are as listed in that table; D and trimming were resolved from the DNA. The sample table records 160,000 or so clones; around 80% of these occur just once. The top ten constitute around 9.8% of the sample.

From a lookup of the germline V gene, CDR1 and CDR2 are SGDLS and YYNGEE. Cut back by 0 bases and 7 bases, the V and J ends lie 13 bases apart. The CDR3 numbers 15 residues from cysteine through phenylalanine. Only the CDR3 portion is preserved as DNA: 45 bases, with reading frame beginning at the first base. In total, roughly 670 healthy bone marrow donors made up the cohort. At the time of sampling, all cohort members were nominally healthy, though unrecorded immune exposures were likely present. The donor tested CMV seropositive and was one of the 289 seropositive cohort members. A peripheral blood sample was provided by each donor, and peripheral blood mononuclear cells were used for TCR beta sequencing. The Qiagen DNeasy Blood Extraction Kit was used to extract genomic DNA from the blood cell samples.

The chain is made from TRBV9 and TRBJ1-4; the D segment cannot be called with confidence. The TCR was taken from a man between 18 and 35 years old in good health and CMV-seropositive. Sequenced: PBMCs. The sequenced DNA: TGTGCCAGCAGCGTAGGCCCTCAACGAGGTGAAAAACTGTTTTTT. Its product reads: CASSVGPQRGEKLFF.